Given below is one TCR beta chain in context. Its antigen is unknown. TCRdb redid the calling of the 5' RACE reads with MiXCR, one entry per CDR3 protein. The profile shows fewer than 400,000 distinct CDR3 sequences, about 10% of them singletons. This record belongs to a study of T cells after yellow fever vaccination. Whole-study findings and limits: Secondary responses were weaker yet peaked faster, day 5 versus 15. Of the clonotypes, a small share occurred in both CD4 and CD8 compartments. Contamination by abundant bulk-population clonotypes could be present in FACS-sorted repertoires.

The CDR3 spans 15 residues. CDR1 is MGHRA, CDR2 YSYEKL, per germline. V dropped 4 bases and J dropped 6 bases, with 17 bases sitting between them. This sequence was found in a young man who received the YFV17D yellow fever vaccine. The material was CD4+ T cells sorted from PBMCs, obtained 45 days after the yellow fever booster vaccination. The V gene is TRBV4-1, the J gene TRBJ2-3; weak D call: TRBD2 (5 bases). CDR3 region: CASSRTPYYPDTQYF. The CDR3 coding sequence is TGCGCCAGCAGCCGGACTCCTTACTACCCGGATACGCAGTATTTT.